The rows below give T cell receptor beta chains drawn from one sample of a study of beta chain features in type 1 diabetes. Data came from immunoSEQ multiplex PCR; TCRdb stores just in-frame clones and leaves some out. This sample has 600,000 to 750,000 clones, with approximately 13% found just once. The specimen sequenced was naive CD4+ T cells from blood. The receptors were gathered from a man younger than 40 with type 1 diabetes. Each CDR3 is given with its conserved first and last residue. D genes are given only for firm matches. Rows may omit the clone size; those that give it use once, few, many or a size class.

.,TRBJ2-7,TRBV7-2,15,few,TGTGCCAGCAGCTTAGCAGGAACTTACTCCTACGAGCAGTACTTC,CASSLAGTYSYEQYF
.,TRBJ1-2,TRBV5-1,14,few,TGCGCCAGCAGCTTGGACAGGACTAACTATGGCTACACCTTC,CASSLDRTNYGYTF
TRBD2,TRBJ2-1,TRBV6-1,14,few,TGTGCCAGCAGTCGGACTAGCGGGGGCAATGAGCAGTTCTTC,CASSRTSGGNEQFF
.,TRBJ1-5,TRBV2,14,few,TGTGCCAGCAGCCTGACAGGAGCATATCAGCCCCAGCATTTT,CASSLTGAYQPQHF
.,TRBJ1-2,TRBV7-2,15,.,TGTGCCAGCAGCCCCGAACCTCTGGACAGTTATGGCTACACCTTC,CASSPEPLDSYGYTF
.,TRBJ2-2,TRBV28,15,few,TGTGCCAGCAGTTTACGGCAGGGCGGCGCCGGGGAGCTGTTTTTT,CASSLRQGGAGELFF
TRBD1,TRBJ1-4,TRBV9,18,few,TGTGCCAGCAGCGTCTCGACAGGGAGAAACGGCCGGGGTGAAAAACTGTTTTTT,CASSVSTGRNGRGEKLFF
TRBD1,TRBJ1-1,TRBV27,14,.,TGTGCCAGCAGTTTCGGACAGGGGGCCACTGAAGCTTTCTTT,CASSFGQGATEAFF
.,TRBJ1-2,TRBV5-1,14,.,TGCGCCAGCAGCGACCAGGGTTCCGACTATGGCTACACCTTC,CASSDQGSDYGYTF
TRBD1,TRBJ1-5,TRBV29-1,14,.,TGCAGCGTTGCGACAGGGAATAGCAATCAGCCCCAGCATTTT,CSVATGNSNQPQHF
TRBD2,TRBJ2-7,TRBV25-1,14,.,TGTGCCAGCAGTGGACTAGCGGGGATATACGAGCAGTACTTC,CASSGLAGIYEQYF
.,TRBJ1-2,TRBV19,12,few,TGTGCCTCGAGGACCACGGCCAATGGCTACACCTTC,CASRTTANGYTF